The sequence of this TCR beta chain was determined in a study of blood T cell repertoires in COVID-19. Only in-frame clones appear in the TCRdb table, and some are missing; sequencing was by immunoSEQ multiplex PCR. The table has just under 250,000 clones, 75% to 90% seen once. The CDR3 contains 13 residues. Germline CDR1 reads SQVTM; CDR2 reads ANQGSEA. To note about this clone: At one end, the junction sequence differs from germline, possibly due to a read error.

The source is a woman in her twenties or thirties who had recovered from COVID-19. The V and J genes are TRBV29-1 and TRBJ2-3, with TRBD2 matching over 9 bases. Sequencing used PBMCs or T cells enriched from blood (not recorded which). CDR3 sequence: CSLDFAGGDTQYF. The DNA for the CDR3 is TGCAGCCTTGACTTCGCGGGAGGGGATACGCAGTATTTT.